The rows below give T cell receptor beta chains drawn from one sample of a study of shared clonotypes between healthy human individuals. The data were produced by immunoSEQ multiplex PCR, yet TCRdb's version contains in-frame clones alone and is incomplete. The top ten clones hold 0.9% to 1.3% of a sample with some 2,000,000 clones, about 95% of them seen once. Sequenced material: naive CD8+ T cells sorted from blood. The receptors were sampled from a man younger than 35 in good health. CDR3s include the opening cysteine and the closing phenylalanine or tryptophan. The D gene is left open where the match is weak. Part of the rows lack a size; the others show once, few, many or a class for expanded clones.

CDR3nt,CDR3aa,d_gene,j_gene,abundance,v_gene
TGTGCCAGCAGTTACTCGGGGGGCAGTTATGAAAAACTGTTTTTT,CASSYSGGSYEKLFF,.,TRBJ1-4,.,TRBV6-5
TGCGCCAGCAGCCAAGGTCACGGGACAGGGTTAATCTTAGCTAACTATGGCTACACCTTC,CASSQGHGTGLILANYGYTF,TRBD1,TRBJ1-2,.,TRBV4-3
TGTGCCAGCAGCTTAGTACAGGAGAATCAGCCCCAGCATTTT,CASSLVQENQPQHF,.,TRBJ1-5,.,TRBV7-9
TGTGCCAGCAGTGTCCAGGGAGGGGACACTGAAGCTTTCTTT,CASSVQGGDTEAFF,.,TRBJ1-1,.,TRBV25-1
TGTGCCAGCAGTTTACATCAGGAGACCTATGGCTACACCTTC,CASSLHQETYGYTF,.,TRBJ1-2,.,TRBV27
TGCGCCAGCAGCTTCCTCAGCGGGAGATTAAATGAGCAGTTCTTC,CASSFLSGRLNEQFF,TRBD2,TRBJ2-1,.,TRBV5-1
TGTGCCAGCAGTACGACAAGTAACTACGAGCAGTACTTC,CASSTTSNYEQYF,.,TRBJ2-7,.,TRBV6-5
TGTGCCTGGGACCTAGGAGATACGCAGTATTTT,CAWDLGDTQYF,.,TRBJ2-3,.,TRBV30
TGTGCCAGCAGCGTAGAAGGCAGTAGCTCCTACGAGCAGTACTTC,CASSVEGSSSYEQYF,.,TRBJ2-7,.,TRBV9
TGTGCCAGCAGCTTCCGCCTTTCCAGGGAAATGAACACTGAAGCTTTCTTT,CASSFRLSREMNTEAFF,.,TRBJ1-1,.,TRBV21-1
TGTGCCAGCAGCCCCACTAGCGGGGGCCCGAACTTC,CASSPTSGGPNF,TRBD2,TRBJ2-5,.,TRBV5-4
TGTGCCAGCAGCCCCCATTTCTCAAATACGCAGTATTTT,CASSPHFSNTQYF,.,TRBJ2-3,.,TRBV7-9
TGCGCCAGCAGCTTGGTAATCTTCGGGTACAATGAGCAGTTCTTC,CASSLVIFGYNEQFF,.,TRBJ2-1,.,TRBV5-1
TGCGCCAGCAGCCACATAGCGGGGGGGCCCGGGACCGGGGAGCTGTTTTTT,CASSHIAGGPGTGELFF,TRBD2,TRBJ2-2,.,TRBV4-1
TGTGCCAGCAGCGGGGTAGCGGGAGTTTTGGAGACCCAGTACTTC,CASSGVAGVLETQYF,TRBD2,TRBJ2-5,.,TRBV9
TGTGCCAGCTCACTTCGTGCGGGAGAGGACGAGCAGTACTTC,CASSLRAGEDEQYF,TRBD2,TRBJ2-7,.,TRBV18
TGTGCCAGCAGCCAAACAGCGGGAGGGCCCAATGAGCAGTTCTTC,CASSQTAGGPNEQFF,TRBD2,TRBJ2-1,.,TRBV6-5
TGTGCCAGCAGCTTATCGGCTTCGAACACCGGGGAGCTGTTTTTT,CASSLSASNTGELFF,.,TRBJ2-2,.,TRBV7-3
TGCGCCAGCAGCCAAGAGTCTAGCGGGAGGGCCCGGGATACGCAGTATTTT,CASSQESSGRARDTQYF,TRBD2,TRBJ2-3,.,TRBV4-1
TGTGCCACCAGCCAGACTAGCGGGGGGACAGGGAATGAGCAGTTCTTC,CATSQTSGGTGNEQFF,TRBD2,TRBJ2-1,.,TRBV15
TGTGCCAGCAGCCCCGGAGGGGGGGCACCCTACGAGCAGTACTTC,CASSPGGGAPYEQYF,.,TRBJ2-7,.,TRBV7-9
TGTGCCAGCAGCCAGACCCCAAACACCATATATTTT,CASSQTPNTIYF,.,TRBJ1-3,.,TRBV5-6
TGTGCCAGCAGTTCCGGGAGACAGCCCTGGGAGCTGTTTTTT,CASSSGRQPWELFF,.,TRBJ2-2,.,TRBV27
TGTGCCAGCAGCGTAGGGGGGTCCACTAATGAAAAACTGTTTTTT,CASSVGGSTNEKLFF,.,TRBJ1-4,.,TRBV9
TGCGCCAGCAGCTTGGGGGACTACTCCTACGAGCAGTACTTC,CASSLGDYSYEQYF,TRBD2,TRBJ2-7,.,TRBV5-1
TGTGCCAGCAGCCAAGCTGACAGGCGATACGAGCAGTACTTC,CASSQADRRYEQYF,.,TRBJ2-7,.,TRBV14
TGTGCCAGCAGTTTATCAGGGCGTGGTTTCCCCTACGAGCAGTACTTC,CASSLSGRGFPYEQYF,.,TRBJ2-7,.,TRBV27
TGTGCCAGCAGCCAAACAGGGTCGGCGGGAGCGAACACCGGGGAGCTGTTTTTT,CASSQTGSAGANTGELFF,.,TRBJ2-2,.,TRBV4-2
TGTGCCAGCTCATTAGGGGGTAGCAATCAGCCCCAGCATTTT,CASSLGGSNQPQHF,.,TRBJ1-5,.,TRBV27
TGTGCCAGCAGCTTGTGGGGCGGGAGCACAGATACGCAGTATTTT,CASSLWGGSTDTQYF,.,TRBJ2-3,once,TRBV5-6
TGTGCCAGCAGTTCACCGCGGGACAGCCAAGAGACCCAGTACTTC,CASSSPRDSQETQYF,.,TRBJ2-5,.,TRBV28
TGTGCCAGCAGCCCCGGTATGAGCGGGAGGGAGGCAGATACGCAGTATTTT,CASSPGMSGREADTQYF,TRBD2,TRBJ2-3,.,TRBV5-6
TGTGCCAGACTAAACGGGAACACCGGGGAGCTGTTTTTT,CARLNGNTGELFF,.,TRBJ2-2,.,TRBV2
TGTGCCAGCAGCCCCCCCCCGGGCAACGAGCAGTACTTC,CASSPPPGNEQYF,.,TRBJ2-7,once,TRBV7-9
TGTGCCAGCAGCCTTTTAGAACAGGCGGTCTCCTACGAGCAGTACTTC,CASSLLEQAVSYEQYF,.,TRBJ2-7,.,TRBV2
TGTGCCACTAAAACTAGCGGGGGTTCTAATGAGCAGTTCTTC,CATKTSGGSNEQFF,TRBD2,TRBJ2-1,.,TRBV7-9
TGTGCCAGCAGCTTAGGATATGGACAGGGGGCTTACACCGGGGAGCTGTTTTTT,CASSLGYGQGAYTGELFF,TRBD1,TRBJ2-2,.,TRBV7-9
TGCGCCAGCAGCTTGGCCGGACAGGGGGACGGCTACACCTTC,CASSLAGQGDGYTF,TRBD1,TRBJ1-2,.,TRBV5-1